The TCR beta chain under discussion was sequenced for a study of shared clonotypes between healthy human individuals. Looked up from germline, CDR1 is MNHEY and CDR2 is SMNVEV (reference sequence). CDR3 length: 14 residues. Trimming removed 2 bases at V and 2 bases at J, with 10 bases between. The protocol was immunoSEQ multiplex PCR, while the TCRdb copy is restricted to in-frame clones and leaves out a portion. The data contain millions of clones, roughly 91% of them singletons. For this clone: Other nucleotide sequences in the sample specify the same CDR3.

The naive CD8 population came from CD45RO-negative cells selected for CCR7, without terminally differentiated effector memory CD45RA+ cells. This sequence was found in a man between 18 and 35 years old in good health. Some clones in this sample may be carry-over from other donors' samples. Material for sequencing was naive CD8+ T cells from PBMCs. The gene calls are TRBV27 and TRBJ2-7, with D perhaps TRBD1 (5 bases). The CDR3 DNA reads as TGTGCCAGCAGTTTAAGGCTAGGGGCCTACGAGCAGTACTTC. Translation gives CASSLRLGAYEQYF.